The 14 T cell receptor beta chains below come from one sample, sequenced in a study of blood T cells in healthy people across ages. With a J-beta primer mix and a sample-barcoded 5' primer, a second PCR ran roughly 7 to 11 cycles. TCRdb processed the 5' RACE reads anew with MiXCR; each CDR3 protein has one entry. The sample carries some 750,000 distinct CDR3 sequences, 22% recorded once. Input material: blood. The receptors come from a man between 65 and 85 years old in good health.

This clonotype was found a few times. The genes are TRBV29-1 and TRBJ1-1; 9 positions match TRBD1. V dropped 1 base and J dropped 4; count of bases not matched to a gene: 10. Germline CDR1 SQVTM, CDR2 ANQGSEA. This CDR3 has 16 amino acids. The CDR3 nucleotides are TGCAGCGTTGAAGTTTTACAGGGGGCTGGGATCACTGAAGCTTTCTTT. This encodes CSVEVLQGAGITEAFF.

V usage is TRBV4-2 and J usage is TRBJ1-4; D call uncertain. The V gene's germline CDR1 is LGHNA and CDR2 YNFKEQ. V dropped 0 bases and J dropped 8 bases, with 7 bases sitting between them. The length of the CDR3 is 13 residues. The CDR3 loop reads CASSQEEDEKLFF. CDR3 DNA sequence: TGTGCCAGCAGCCAAGAGGAAGACGAAAAACTGTTTTTT.

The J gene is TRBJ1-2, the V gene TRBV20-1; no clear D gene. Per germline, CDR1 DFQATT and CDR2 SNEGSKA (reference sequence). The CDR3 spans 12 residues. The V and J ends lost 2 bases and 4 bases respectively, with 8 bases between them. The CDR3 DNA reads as TGCAGTGCTAGAAAGACACCCTATGGCTACACCTTC. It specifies CSARKTPYGYTF.

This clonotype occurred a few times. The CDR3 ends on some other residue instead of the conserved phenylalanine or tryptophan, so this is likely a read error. CDR3 in amino acids: CASSSRQGGYGYTL. The CDR3 DNA is TGTGCCAGCTCATCCCGACAGGGGGGATATGGCTACACCCTC. V and J are TRBV18 and TRBJ1-2; TRBD1 matches 9 bases. CDR3 size: 14 residues. CDR1 is KGHSH and CDR2 is LQKENI in the germline V gene. Unmatched junction bases numbered 6, after V lost 5 bases and J lost 5 bases.

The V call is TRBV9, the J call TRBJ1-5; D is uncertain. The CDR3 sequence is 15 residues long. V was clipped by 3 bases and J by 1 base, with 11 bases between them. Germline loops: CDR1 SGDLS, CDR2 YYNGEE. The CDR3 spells CASSGAAASNQPQHF. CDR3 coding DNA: TGTGCCAGCAGCGGAGCGGCAGCCAGCAATCAGCCCCAGCATTTT.

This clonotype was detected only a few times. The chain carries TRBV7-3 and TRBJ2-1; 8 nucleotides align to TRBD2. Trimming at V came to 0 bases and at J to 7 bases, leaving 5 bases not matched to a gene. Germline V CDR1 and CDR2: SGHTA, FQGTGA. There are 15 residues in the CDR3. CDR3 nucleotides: TGTGCCAGCAGCTTAACCGGCGGGAGGTCAAATGAGCAGTTCTTC. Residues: CASSLTGGRSNEQFF.

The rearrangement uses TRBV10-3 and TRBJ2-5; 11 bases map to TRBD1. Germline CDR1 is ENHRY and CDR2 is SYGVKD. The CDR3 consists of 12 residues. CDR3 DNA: TGTGCTATCGAGGGACAGGGGGATGAGCAGTACTTC. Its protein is CAIEGQGDEQYF.

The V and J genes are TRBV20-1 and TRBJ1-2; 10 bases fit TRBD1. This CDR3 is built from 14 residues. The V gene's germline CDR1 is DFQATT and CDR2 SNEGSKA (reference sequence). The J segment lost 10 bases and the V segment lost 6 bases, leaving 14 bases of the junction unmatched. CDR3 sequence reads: CSAHQPGQGIDYTF. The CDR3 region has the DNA TGCAGTGCCCACCAACCGGGACAGGGGATCGACTACACCTTC.

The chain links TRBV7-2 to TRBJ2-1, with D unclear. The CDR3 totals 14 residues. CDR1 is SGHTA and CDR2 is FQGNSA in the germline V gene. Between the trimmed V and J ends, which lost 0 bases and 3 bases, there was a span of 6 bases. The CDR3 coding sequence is TGTGCCAGCAGCTTAGCCCAAAGCTACAATGAGCAGTTCTTC. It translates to CASSLAQSYNEQFF.

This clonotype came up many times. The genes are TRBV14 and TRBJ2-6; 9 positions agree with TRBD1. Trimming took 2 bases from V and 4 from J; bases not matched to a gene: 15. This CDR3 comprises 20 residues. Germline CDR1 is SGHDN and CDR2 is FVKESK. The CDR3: CASSQWDRAALIAGANVLTF. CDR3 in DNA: TGTGCCAGCAGCCAATGGGACAGGGCGGCTCTCATAGCGGGGGCCAACGTCCTGACTTTC. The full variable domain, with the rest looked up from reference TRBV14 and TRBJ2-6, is EAGVTQFPSHSVIEKGQTVTLRCDPISGHDNLYWYRRVMGKEIKFLLHFVKESKQDESGMPNNRFLAERTGGTYSTLKVQPAELEDSGVYFCASSQWDRAALIAGANVLTFGAGSRLTVL.

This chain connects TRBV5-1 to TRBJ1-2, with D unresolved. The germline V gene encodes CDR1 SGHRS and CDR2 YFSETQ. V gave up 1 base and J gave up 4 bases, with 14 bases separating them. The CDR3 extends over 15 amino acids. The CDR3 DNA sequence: TGCGCCAGCAGCTTGCTAGCAGGAGCCCTCTATGGCTACACCTTC. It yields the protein CASSLLAGALYGYTF.

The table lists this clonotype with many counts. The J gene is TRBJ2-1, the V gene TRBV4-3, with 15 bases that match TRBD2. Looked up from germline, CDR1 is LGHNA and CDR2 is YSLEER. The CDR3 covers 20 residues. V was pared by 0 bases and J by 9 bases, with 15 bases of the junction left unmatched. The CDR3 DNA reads TGCGCCAGCAGCCAAGATTTTCCGAGGACTAGCGGGAGGGCTATGGGTGAGCAGTTCTTC. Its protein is CASSQDFPRTSGRAMGEQFF.

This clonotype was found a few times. The chain's CDR3 is CASSSYPLADTQYF. The CDR3 nucleotides are TGTGCCAGCAGCAGCTACCCACTAGCAGATACGCAGTATTTT. The V and J genes are TRBV21-1 and TRBJ2-3; TRBD2, the D gene given by the table, was not confirmed from the DNA. TRBV21-1 corresponds to a pseudogene. CDR3 length equals 14 residues.

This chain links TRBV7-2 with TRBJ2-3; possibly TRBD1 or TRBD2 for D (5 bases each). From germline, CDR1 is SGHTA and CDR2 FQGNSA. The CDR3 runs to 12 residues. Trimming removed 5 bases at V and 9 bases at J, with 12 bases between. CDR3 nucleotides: TGTGCCAGCAGCATCGCAGAGGGGACGCAGTATTTT. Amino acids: CASSIAEGTQYF.